The 32 T cell receptor beta chains listed next were all sequenced from one sample in a study of preoperative IRX-2 immunotherapy in early breast cancer. Documented treatment: preoperative locoregional IRX-2 cytokine immunotherapy. Repertoires were generated with immunoSEQ multiplex PCR, while TCRdb's copy carries only in-frame clones and drops some. The sample contains over 60,000 clones, roughly 94% of which appear only once. The sample was acquired from a patient treated with IRX-2 immunotherapy. Source of these receptors: a human donor with breast cancer.

The chain combines TRBV7-2 with TRBJ2-3, with TRBD1 matching 7 bases. CDR1 is SGHTA and CDR2 is FQGNSA in the germline V gene. After removal of 8 bases from V and 0 bases from J, the junction contained 5 bases not matched to a gene. The CDR3 length is 14 residues. The DNA for the CDR3 is TGTGCCAGCGGCCGGGACAGCAGCACAGATACGCAGTATTTT. Protein: CASGRDSSTDTQYF.

This clone is a singleton in its sample. The gene calls are TRBV4-2 and TRBJ1-1; TRBD1 matches 7 bases. V lost 0 bases, J lost 3 bases, and 4 bases stayed unmatched. CDR3 size: 15 residues. The germline V gene encodes CDR1 LGHNA and CDR2 YNFKEQ. The CDR3 DNA sequence: TGTGCCAGCAGCCAAGACCCCGGACAGGACACTGAAGCTTTCTTT. The encoded protein is CASSQDPGQDTEAFF.

The genes are TRBV7-2 and TRBJ1-2; 9 bases fit TRBD1. CDR3 length: 14 residues. In germline, CDR1 is SGHTA, CDR2 FQGNSA. Trimming took 5 bases from V and 1 from J; bases not matched to a gene: 2. The CDR3 DNA sequence: TGTGCCAGCAGCCCGACAGGGGGTAACTATGGCTACACCTTC. Translation gives CASSPTGGNYGYTF.

The rearrangement uses TRBV30 and TRBJ2-7; D not certain. Trimming shortened V by 4 bases and J by 5 bases, and 12 bases separated the two germline ends. In germline, CDR1 is GTSNPN, CDR2 SVGIG (reference sequence). The CDR3 consists of 12 residues. The CDR3 sequence is CAWTQGRHEQYF. The DNA for the CDR3 is TGTGCCTGGACCCAAGGCCGTCACGAGCAGTACTTC.

This sequence joins TRBV10-2 and TRBJ2-1; TRBD2 agrees at 10 bases. V lost 0 bases to trimming and J lost 6 bases; unmatched junction nucleotides: 5. The CDR3 has 16 amino acids. CDR1 is WSHSY and CDR2 is SAAADI in the germline V gene. The CDR3 nucleotides are TGCGCCAGCAGTGAGTCACTAGCGGGATTAAGCAATGAGCAGTTCTTC. Protein product: CASSESLAGLSNEQFF.

This chain links TRBV4-1 with TRBJ2-1; TRBD2 agrees at 14 bases. Germline V gene lookup returns CDR1 MGHRA and CDR2 YSYEKL. The ends lost 3 bases at V and 2 bases at J; junction bases unmatched: 6. The CDR3 extends over 18 amino acids. CDR3 sequence (DNA): TGCGCCAGCAGCCAGCTTTGGACTAGCGGGGGGCCCTACAATGAGCAGTTCTTC. Its translation: CASSQLWTSGGPYNEQFF.

This clone has only one observation. The chain combines TRBV19 with TRBJ2-3; TRBD2 matches at 9 bases. This CDR3 has 15 residues. The trim removed 5 bases at V and 2 bases at J, leaving 5 bases unmatched. Germline V gene data show CDR1 as LNHDA and CDR2 as SQIVND (reference sequence). The CDR3 reads CASSPLAGLTDTQYF. The CDR3 region has the DNA TGTGCCAGTAGTCCTCTAGCGGGGCTCACAGATACGCAGTATTTT.

The chain is built from TRBV7-2 and TRBJ1-2; D remains unclear. There are 15 residues in the CDR3. V was cut by 2 bases and J by 2 bases, with 12 bases left in between. The germline V gene encodes CDR1 SGHTA and CDR2 FQGNSA. The CDR3 loop reads CASSLTAGSNYGYTF. The CDR3 coding sequence is TGTGCCAGCAGCTTAACAGCCGGTTCGAACTATGGCTACACCTTC.

V and J are TRBV18 and TRBJ2-1, with D uncertain. Trimming cost V 2 bases and J 9 bases, with 11 bases left between them. This CDR3 region has 13 residues. Germline V gives CDR1 KGHSH, CDR2 LQKENI. The CDR3 reads CASSPSPSGEQFF. The CDR3 DNA is TGTGCCAGCTCACCATCCCCTAGTGGTGAGCAGTTCTTC.

This clone was seen just once. The chain carries TRBV19 and TRBJ2-1; either TRBD1 or TRBD2 may fit D (5 bases each). The germline gives CDR1 LNHDA, CDR2 SQIVND (reference sequence). V lost 5 bases and J lost 9, with 20 bases in between. The length of the CDR3 is 15 residues. The CDR3 region has the DNA TGTGCCAGTAGTCCGAGGGGAGCCGGGGTCACTGAGCAGTTCTTC. Translation: CASSPRGAGVTEQFF.

This sequence joins TRBV30 and TRBJ1-4; TRBD1 matches at 7 bases. The germline V gene encodes CDR1 GTSNPN and CDR2 SVGIG (reference sequence). With V trimmed by 4 bases and J by 1 base, 3 bases remained unmatched. The CDR3 is 14 amino acids. CDR3 in amino acids: CAWTGGRTNEKLFF. CDR3 coding DNA: TGTGCCTGGACAGGGGGTAGAACTAATGAAAAACTGTTTTTT.

Written as DNA, the CDR3 is TGTGCCAGCAGCTTAGTGAGCGGGGCGGCAGATACGCAGTATTTT. Encoded protein: CASSLVSGAADTQYF. The chain couples TRBV7-9 to TRBJ2-3, with 7 bases matching TRBD2. V trimming: 1 base; J trimming: 4 bases; junction bases outside the gene matches: 5. CDR3 length: 15 residues. Germline V gives CDR1 SEHNR, CDR2 FQNEAQ (reference sequence).

The chain carries TRBV29-1 and TRBJ1-2, with 10 bases lining up with TRBD1. The germline V gene has CDR1 SQVTM and CDR2 ANQGSEA. The CDR3 is 13 amino acids. The junction had 6 bases not matched to a gene; V was cut back by 7 bases and J by 4 bases. The CDR3 loop reads CSAGQGDIYGYTF. The CDR3 DNA sequence: TGCAGCGCCGGACAGGGGGATATCTATGGCTACACCTTC. Supplemented by reference TRBV29-1 and TRBJ1-2, the full variable domain reads SAVISQKPSRDICQRGTSLTIQCQVDSQVTMMFWYRQQPGQSLTLIATANQGSEATYESGFVIDKFPISRPNLTFSTLTVSNMSPEDSSIYLCSAGQGDIYGYTFGSGTRLTVV.

J is TRBJ2-1 and V is TRBV4-3; 14 bases align to TRBD2. CDR3 size: 22 residues. Germline trimming cut 0 bases from V and 0 bases from J; bases unmatched to any gene: 13. Germline loops: CDR1 LGHNA, CDR2 YSLEER. Written as DNA, the CDR3 is TGCGCCAGCAGCCAAGAATTCCCCGGGACTAGCGGGGGAGTCGGCTCCTACAATGAGCAGTTCTTC. It codes for CASSQEFPGTSGGVGSYNEQFF.

This CDR3 reads CASSLDPSGSYEQYF. The CDR3 DNA reads TGTGCCAGCAGCTTAGATCCTAGCGGGAGCTACGAGCAGTACTTC. The chain couples TRBV7-2 to TRBJ2-7, with TRBD2 matching 10 bases. Germline CDR1 reads SGHTA; CDR2 reads FQGNSA. This CDR3 comprises 15 residues. The V gene end was trimmed by 1 base and the J gene end by 3 bases; junction bases not matched to a gene: 3.

The V gene is TRBV7-2, the J gene TRBJ2-1, with D hard to call. Trimming cost V 1 base and J 4 bases, with 14 bases left between them. CDR3 length: 16 residues. Germline values: CDR1 SGHTA, CDR2 FQGNSA. CDR3: CASSLEPDPGYNEQFF. CDR3 in DNA: TGTGCCAGCAGCTTAGAACCCGACCCCGGATACAATGAGCAGTTCTTC.

This sequence joins TRBV6-5 and TRBJ2-6, with 7 positions matching TRBD1. Germline-derived CDR1 and CDR2 are MNHEY and SVGAGI. The CDR3 contains 13 residues. V was clipped by 10 bases and J by 2 bases; unmatched bases: 2. For the CDR3, the DNA is TGTGCCAACAGGGGCACTGGGGCCAACGTCCTGACTTTC. Amino acids: CANRGTGANVLTF.

V gene TRBV20-1 combines with J gene TRBJ2-4, with D unresolved. Germline V CDR1 and CDR2: DFQATT, SNEGSKA (reference sequence). CDR3 length: 11 amino acids. The V end lost 7 bases, the J end lost 0 bases, and 4 bases lay between the germline ends. CDR3 in DNA: TGCAGTGTTATAGCCAAAAACATTCAGTACTTC. Encoded protein: CSVIAKNIQYF.

The chain is built from TRBV7-6 and TRBJ1-1; 9 positions match TRBD1. The length of the CDR3 is 15 residues. Trimming cost V 5 bases and J 1 base; bases outside gene matches: 5. CDR1 and CDR2 from the germline V gene are SGHVS and FNYEAQ. The DNA for the CDR3 is TGTGCCAGCAGCGATCCGGGACAGGGGAACACTGAAGCTTTCTTT. Translating it yields CASSDPGQGNTEAFF.

This clone has more than one count but fewer than ten. The chain recombines TRBV18 with TRBJ2-3; 8 bases align to TRBD2. The CDR3 runs 15 residues. Trimming at V came to 1 base and at J to 0 bases, leaving 0 bases not matched to a gene. The V gene's germline CDR1 is KGHSH and CDR2 LQKENI. The CDR3 DNA is TGTGCCAGCTCACCACTAGCGGGGAGCACAGATACGCAGTATTTT. As protein: CASSPLAGSTDTQYF.

This chain links TRBV5-1 with TRBJ1-6, with a possible D match to TRBD1 (6 bases). Germline V lookup: CDR1 SGHRS, CDR2 YFSETQ. V was cut by 0 bases and J by 7 bases, with 17 bases left in between. This CDR3 has 17 residues. CDR3 loop: CASSLGSGANSNSPLHF. CDR3 nucleotides: TGCGCCAGCAGCTTGGGGTCAGGGGCCAACTCGAATTCACCCCTCCACTTT.

The chain recombines TRBV7-2 with TRBJ1-3; possible D gene TRBD1, 6 bases. Trimming cost V 10 bases and J 4 bases, with 17 bases left between them. Germline assignment: CDR1 SGHTA and CDR2 FQGNSA. The CDR3 is 14 amino acids. CDR3 nucleotides: TGTGCCACAGCACAACAGGGTGGAGGAAACACCATATATTTT. Its translation: CATAQQGGGNTIYF.

CDR3 coding DNA: TGTGCCAGCAGTTTTAGCGGGGGAAGCAATGAGCAGTTCTTC. Its protein is CASSFSGGSNEQFF. V and J are TRBV7-9 and TRBJ2-1; 9 positions agree with TRBD2. Trimming at V came to 6 bases and at J to 6 bases, leaving 6 bases not matched to a gene. Germline CDR1 is SEHNR and CDR2 is FQNEAQ (reference sequence). This CDR3 is built from 14 residues.

This clone was detected only once. The rearrangement uses TRBV28 and TRBJ1-2, with TRBD1 as a possible D gene (6 bases). V lost 8 bases and J lost 3, with 19 bases in between. CDR1 MDHEN and CDR2 SYDVKM come from the germline V gene. The CDR3 consists of 15 residues. The CDR3 DNA sequence: TGTGCCAGCGCTTCTACTGGACAGCCTGACTATGGCTACACCTTC. The encoded protein is CASASTGQPDYGYTF.

This chain links TRBV4-2 with TRBJ2-7; 9 nucleotides match TRBD1. With 1 base clipped from V and 4 bases from J, the junction kept 5 bases outside the gene matches. CDR1 and CDR2 (germline): LGHNA, YNFKEQ. The CDR3 covers 15 residues. Here the CDR3 reads CASSQVGTGTYEQYF. The CDR3 DNA follows: TGTGCCAGCAGCCAAGTTGGGACAGGGACTTACGAGCAGTACTTC.

The J gene is TRBJ1-1, the V gene TRBV6-5; no reliable D call. The V gene's germline CDR1 is MNHEY and CDR2 SVGAGI. The CDR3 is 15 residues long. Trimming took 6 bases from V and 1 from J, leaving 15 bases between them. This chain's CDR3 is CASRGPGNRNTEAFF. DNA for the CDR3: TGTGCCAGCAGGGGCCCAGGTAATCGGAACACTGAAGCTTTCTTT.

The genes are TRBV5-1 and TRBJ2-2, with a weak D call TRBD1 (5 bases). This CDR3 is built from 13 residues. The V end was cut by 4 bases, the J end by 5 bases, with 9 bases between. Germline values: CDR1 SGHRS, CDR2 YFSETQ. The CDR3 loop is CASSPGWTGELFF. CDR3 nucleotides: TGCGCCAGCAGCCCAGGGTGGACCGGGGAGCTGTTTTTT.

V usage is TRBV5-1 and J usage is TRBJ1-1; D not certain. Trimming removed 4 bases from V and 4 bases from J, with 17 bases in between. CDR3 length equals 15 residues. Germline CDR1 SGHRS, CDR2 YFSETQ. This chain's CDR3 is CASSVGGMTPTEAFF. DNA of the CDR3: TGCGCCAGCAGCGTGGGTGGGATGACACCCACTGAAGCTTTCTTT.

This chain uses TRBV30 with TRBJ2-7; 9 bases agree with TRBD1. In germline, CDR1 is GTSNPN, CDR2 SVGIG (reference sequence). With 0 bases clipped from V and 5 bases from J, the junction kept 5 bases outside the gene matches. There are 14 residues in the CDR3. The CDR3 region is CAWSVGTGIDEQYF. CDR3 nucleotide sequence: TGTGCCTGGAGTGTAGGGACAGGGATAGACGAGCAGTACTTC. Full variable domain (rest looked up from reference TRBV30 and TRBJ2-7): SQTIHQWPATLVQPVGSPLSLECTVEGTSNPNLYWYRQAAGRGLQLLFYSVGIGQISSEVPQNLSASRPQDRQFILSSKKLLLSDSGFYLCAWSVGTGIDEQYFGPGTRLTVT.

This chain joins TRBV6-5 and TRBJ1-2; the D gene is possibly TRBD1 (6 bases). The germline V gene encodes CDR1 MNHEY and CDR2 SVGAGI. The CDR3 runs to 14 residues. Trimming removed 5 bases from V and 3 bases from J, with 13 bases in between. CDR3 residues: CASSRTGYDYGYTF. The CDR3 coding sequence is TGTGCCAGCAGTAGAACAGGGTACGACTATGGCTACACCTTC.

The CDR3 bases are TGTGCCAGCAGCCCCAGGAGGAACTACGAGCAGTACTTC. Protein sequence: CASSPRRNYEQYF. The V call is TRBV6-5, the J call TRBJ2-7; weak D call: TRBD2 (5 bases). CDR1 MNHEY and CDR2 SVGAGI come from the germline V gene. There are 13 residues in the CDR3. Trimming cost V 6 bases and J 3 bases, with 12 bases left between them.

The rearrangement uses TRBV7-9 and TRBJ2-3, with D perhaps TRBD1 (6 bases). The CDR3 covers 14 residues. Germline values: CDR1 SEHNR, CDR2 FQNEAQ (reference sequence). V lost 5 bases to trimming and J lost 2 bases, with 11 bases between them. CDR3 DNA: TGTGCCAGCAGCCCGGGACACTACACAGATACGCAGTATTTT. Translation: CASSPGHYTDTQYF.